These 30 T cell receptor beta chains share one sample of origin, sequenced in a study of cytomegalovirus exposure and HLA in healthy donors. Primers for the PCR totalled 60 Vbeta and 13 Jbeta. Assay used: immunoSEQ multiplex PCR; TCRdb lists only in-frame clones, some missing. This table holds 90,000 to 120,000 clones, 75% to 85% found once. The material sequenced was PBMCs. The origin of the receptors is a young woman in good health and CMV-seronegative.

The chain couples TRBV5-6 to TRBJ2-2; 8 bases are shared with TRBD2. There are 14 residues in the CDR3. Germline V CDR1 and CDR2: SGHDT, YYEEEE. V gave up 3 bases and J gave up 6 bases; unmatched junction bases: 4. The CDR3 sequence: CASSWGTRAGELFF. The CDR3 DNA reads TGTGCCAGCAGCTGGGGGACTAGGGCCGGGGAGCTGTTTTTT. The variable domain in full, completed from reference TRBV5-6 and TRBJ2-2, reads DAGVTQSPTHLIKTRGQQVTLRCSPKSGHDTVSWYQQALGQGPQFIFQYYEEEERQRGNFPDRFSGHQFPNYSSELNVNALLLGDSALYLCASSWGTRAGELFFGEGSRLTVL.

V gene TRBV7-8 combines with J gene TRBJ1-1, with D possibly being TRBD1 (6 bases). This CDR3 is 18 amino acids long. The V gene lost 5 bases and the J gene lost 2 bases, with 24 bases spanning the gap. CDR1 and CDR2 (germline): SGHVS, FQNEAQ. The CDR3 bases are TGTGCCAGCAGCGTTCCCGGCGTGGGGGGGACATCTAACACTGAAGCTTTCTTT. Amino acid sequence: CASSVPGVGGTSNTEAFF.

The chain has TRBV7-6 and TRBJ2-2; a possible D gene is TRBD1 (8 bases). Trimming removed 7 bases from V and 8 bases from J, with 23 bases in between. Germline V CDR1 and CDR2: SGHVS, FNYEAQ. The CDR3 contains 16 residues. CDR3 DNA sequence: TGTGCCAGCACCAGAATCGGACAGGGAGGGTCTGGGGAGCTGTTTTTT. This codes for CASTRIGQGGSGELFF.

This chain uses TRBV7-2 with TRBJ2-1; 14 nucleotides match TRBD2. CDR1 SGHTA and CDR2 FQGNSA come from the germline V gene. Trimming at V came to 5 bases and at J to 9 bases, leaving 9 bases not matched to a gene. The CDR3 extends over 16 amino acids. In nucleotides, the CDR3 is TGTGCCAGCAGCCAGCGACTAGCGGGGGGGCATGGTGAGCAGTTCTTC. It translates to CASSQRLAGGHGEQFF.

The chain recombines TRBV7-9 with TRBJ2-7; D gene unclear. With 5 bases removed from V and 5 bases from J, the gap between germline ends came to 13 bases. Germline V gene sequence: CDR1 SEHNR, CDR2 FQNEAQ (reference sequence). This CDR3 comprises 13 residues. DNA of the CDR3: TGTGCCAGCAGCCCGCTCCTGCGTGACGAGCAGTACTTC. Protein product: CASSPLLRDEQYF. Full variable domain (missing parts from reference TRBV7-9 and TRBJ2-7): DTGVSQNPRHKITKRGQNVTFRCDPISEHNRLYWYRQTLGQGPEFLTYFQNEAQLEKSRLLSDRFSAERPKGSFSTLEIQRTEQGDSAMYLCASSPLLRDEQYFGPGTRLTVT.

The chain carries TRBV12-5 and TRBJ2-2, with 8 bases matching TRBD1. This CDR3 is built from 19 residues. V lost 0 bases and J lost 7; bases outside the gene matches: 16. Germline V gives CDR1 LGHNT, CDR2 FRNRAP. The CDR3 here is CASGLVGPLAGGSVGELFF. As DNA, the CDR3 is TGTGCTAGTGGTTTGGTAGGACCTCTCGCAGGGGGCTCAGTCGGGGAGCTGTTTTTT.

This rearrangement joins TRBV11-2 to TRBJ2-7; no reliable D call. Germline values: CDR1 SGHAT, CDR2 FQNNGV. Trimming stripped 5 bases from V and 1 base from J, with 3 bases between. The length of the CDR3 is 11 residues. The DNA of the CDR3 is TGTGCCAGCAGCCCGTCCTACGAGCAGTACTTC. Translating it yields CASSPSYEQYF.

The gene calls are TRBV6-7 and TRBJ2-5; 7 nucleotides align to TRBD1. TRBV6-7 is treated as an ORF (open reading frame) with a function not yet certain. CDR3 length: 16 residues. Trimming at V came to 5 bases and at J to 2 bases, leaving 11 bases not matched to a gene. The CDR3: CASSRGTECGQETQYF. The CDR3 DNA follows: TGTGCCAGCAGTAGAGGGACAGAATGTGGTCAAGAGACCCAGTACTTC.

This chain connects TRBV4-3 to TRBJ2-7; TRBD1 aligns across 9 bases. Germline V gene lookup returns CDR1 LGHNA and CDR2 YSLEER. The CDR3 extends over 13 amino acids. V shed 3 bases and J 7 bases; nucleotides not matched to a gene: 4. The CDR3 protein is CASSQGTGREQYF. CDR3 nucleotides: TGCGCCAGCAGCCAGGGGACAGGGAGAGAGCAGTACTTC.

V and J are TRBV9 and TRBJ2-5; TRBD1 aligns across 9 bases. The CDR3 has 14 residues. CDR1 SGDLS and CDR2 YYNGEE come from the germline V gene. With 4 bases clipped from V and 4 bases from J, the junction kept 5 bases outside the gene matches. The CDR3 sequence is CASSTTGGRETQYF. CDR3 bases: TGTGCCAGCAGCACTACAGGGGGCAGAGAGACCCAGTACTTC.

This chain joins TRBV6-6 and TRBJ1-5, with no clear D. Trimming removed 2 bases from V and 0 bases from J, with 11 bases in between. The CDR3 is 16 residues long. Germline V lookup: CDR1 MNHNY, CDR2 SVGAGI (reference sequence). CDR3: CASSYQDILSNQPQHF. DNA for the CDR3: TGTGCCAGCAGTTACCAAGACATACTTAGCAATCAGCCCCAGCATTTT.

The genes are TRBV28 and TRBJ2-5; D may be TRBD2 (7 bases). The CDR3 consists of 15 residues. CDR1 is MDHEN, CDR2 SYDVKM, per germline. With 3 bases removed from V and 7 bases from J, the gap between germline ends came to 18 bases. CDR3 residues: CASSFGGRGAGTQYF. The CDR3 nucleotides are TGTGCCAGCAGTTTCGGGGGGCGTGGCGCAGGGACCCAGTACTTC.

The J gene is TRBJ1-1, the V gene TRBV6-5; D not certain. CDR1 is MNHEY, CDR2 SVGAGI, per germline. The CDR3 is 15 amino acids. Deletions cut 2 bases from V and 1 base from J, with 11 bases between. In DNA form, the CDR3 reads TGTGCCAGCAGTTACCAGGCGGGGAGGAACACTGAAGCTTTCTTT. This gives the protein CASSYQAGRNTEAFF.

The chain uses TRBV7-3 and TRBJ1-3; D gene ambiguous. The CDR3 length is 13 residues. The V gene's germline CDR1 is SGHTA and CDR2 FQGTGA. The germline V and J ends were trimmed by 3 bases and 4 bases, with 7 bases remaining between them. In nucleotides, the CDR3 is TGTGCCAGCAGCTTTCTGTTGGGAAACACCATATATTTT. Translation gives CASSFLLGNTIYF.

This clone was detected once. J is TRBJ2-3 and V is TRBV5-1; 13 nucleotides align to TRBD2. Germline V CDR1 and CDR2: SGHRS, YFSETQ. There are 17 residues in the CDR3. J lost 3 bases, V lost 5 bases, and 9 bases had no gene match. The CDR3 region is CASRPGTSGTGTDTQYF. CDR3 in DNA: TGCGCCAGCAGGCCCGGGACTAGCGGGACCGGGACAGATACGCAGTATTTT.

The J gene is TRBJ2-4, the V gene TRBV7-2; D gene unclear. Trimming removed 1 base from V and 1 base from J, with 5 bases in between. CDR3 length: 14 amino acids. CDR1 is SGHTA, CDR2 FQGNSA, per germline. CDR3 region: CASSLELAKNIQYF. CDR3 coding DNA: TGTGCCAGCAGCTTAGAGCTGGCCAAAAACATTCAGTACTTC.

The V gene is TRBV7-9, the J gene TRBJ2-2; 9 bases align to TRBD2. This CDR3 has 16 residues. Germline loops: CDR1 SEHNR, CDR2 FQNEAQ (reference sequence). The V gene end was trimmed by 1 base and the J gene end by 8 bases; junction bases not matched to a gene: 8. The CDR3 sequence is CASSLVLPSGIGELFF. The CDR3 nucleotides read TGTGCCAGCAGCTTAGTTCTCCCTAGCGGGATTGGGGAGCTGTTTTTT.

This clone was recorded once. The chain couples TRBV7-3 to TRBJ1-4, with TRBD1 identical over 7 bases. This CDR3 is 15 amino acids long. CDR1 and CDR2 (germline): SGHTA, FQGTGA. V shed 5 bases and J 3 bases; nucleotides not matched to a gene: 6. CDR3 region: CASSPGQVPNEKLFF. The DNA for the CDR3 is TGTGCCAGCAGCCCAGGACAGGTCCCTAATGAAAAACTGTTTTTT. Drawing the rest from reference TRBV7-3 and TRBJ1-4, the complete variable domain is GAGVSQTPSNKVTEKGKYVELRCDPISGHTALYWYRQSLGQGPEFLIYFQGTGAADDSGLPNDRFFAVRPEGSVSTLKIQRTERGDSAVYLCASSPGQVPNEKLFFGSGTQLSVL.

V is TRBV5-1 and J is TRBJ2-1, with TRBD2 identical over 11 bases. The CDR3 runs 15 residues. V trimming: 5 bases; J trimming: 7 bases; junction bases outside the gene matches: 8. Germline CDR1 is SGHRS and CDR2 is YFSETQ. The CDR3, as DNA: TGCGCCAGCAGGCAGCTAGCGGGGGGACAGAATGAGCAGTTCTTC. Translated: CASRQLAGGQNEQFF. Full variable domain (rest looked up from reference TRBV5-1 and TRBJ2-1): KAGVTQTPRYLIKTRGQQVTLSCSPISGHRSVSWYQQTPGQGLQFLFEYFSETQRNKGNFPGRFSGRQFSNSRSEMNVSTLELGDSALYLCASRQLAGGQNEQFFGPGTRLTVL.

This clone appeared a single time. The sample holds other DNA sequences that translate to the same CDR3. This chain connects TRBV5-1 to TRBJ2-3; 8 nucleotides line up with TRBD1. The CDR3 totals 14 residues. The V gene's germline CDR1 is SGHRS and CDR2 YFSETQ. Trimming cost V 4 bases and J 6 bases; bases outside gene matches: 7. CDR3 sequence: CASSQGQVEDTQYF. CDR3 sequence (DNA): TGCGCCAGCAGCCAGGGACAGGTTGAGGATACGCAGTATTTT. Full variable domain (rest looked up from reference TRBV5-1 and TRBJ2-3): KAGVTQTPRYLIKTRGQQVTLSCSPISGHRSVSWYQQTPGQGLQFLFEYFSETQRNKGNFPGRFSGRQFSNSRSEMNVSTLELGDSALYLCASSQGQVEDTQYFGPGTRLTVL.

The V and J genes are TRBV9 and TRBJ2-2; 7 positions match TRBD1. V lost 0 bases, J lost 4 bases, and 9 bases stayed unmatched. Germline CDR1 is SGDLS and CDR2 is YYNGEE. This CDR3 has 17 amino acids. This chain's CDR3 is CASSVAGGRQGTGELFF. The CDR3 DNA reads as TGTGCCAGCAGCGTAGCGGGCGGGCGACAGGGCACCGGGGAGCTGTTTTTT.

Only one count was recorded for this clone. The CDR3 region has the DNA TGTGCCAGCACCCCATTTAACTCGAACACTGAAGCTTTCTTT. This codes for CASTPFNSNTEAFF. The chain combines TRBV6-5 with TRBJ1-1; D not resolved. CDR1 is MNHEY and CDR2 is SVGAGI in the germline V gene. This CDR3 has 14 amino acids. With 7 bases removed from V and 1 base from J, the gap between germline ends came to 13 bases.

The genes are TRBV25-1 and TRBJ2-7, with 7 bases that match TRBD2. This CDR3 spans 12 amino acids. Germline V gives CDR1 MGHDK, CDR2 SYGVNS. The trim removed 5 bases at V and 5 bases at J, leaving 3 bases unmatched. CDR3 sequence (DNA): TGTGCCAGCAGTCCTGCGGGAGACGAGCAGTACTTC. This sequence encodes CASSPAGDEQYF.

The CDR3 sequence is CASSWGSGTGNHEQYF. The DNA of the CDR3 is TGTGCCAGCAGCTGGGGGTCCGGGACAGGTAACCACGAGCAGTACTTC. This sequence joins TRBV5-8 and TRBJ2-7; 8 nucleotides match TRBD1. Germline V CDR1 and CDR2: SGHTS, YDEGEE. This CDR3 contains 16 residues. Trimming cost V 3 bases and J 5 bases; bases outside gene matches: 13.

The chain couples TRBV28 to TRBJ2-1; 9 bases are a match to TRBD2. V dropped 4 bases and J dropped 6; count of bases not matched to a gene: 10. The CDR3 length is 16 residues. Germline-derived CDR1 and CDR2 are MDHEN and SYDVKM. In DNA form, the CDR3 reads TGTGCCAGCAGTTCTCCTGGGACTAGCTTTGTCAATGAGCAGTTCTTC. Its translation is CASSSPGTSFVNEQFF.

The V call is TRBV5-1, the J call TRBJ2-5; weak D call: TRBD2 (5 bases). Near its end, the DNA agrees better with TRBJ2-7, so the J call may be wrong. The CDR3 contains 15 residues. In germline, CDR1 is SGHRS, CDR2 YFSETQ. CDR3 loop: CASSLERMSRREQYF. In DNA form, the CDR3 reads TGCGCCAGCAGCTTGGAGCGGATGAGCAGGCGCGAGCAGTACTTC.

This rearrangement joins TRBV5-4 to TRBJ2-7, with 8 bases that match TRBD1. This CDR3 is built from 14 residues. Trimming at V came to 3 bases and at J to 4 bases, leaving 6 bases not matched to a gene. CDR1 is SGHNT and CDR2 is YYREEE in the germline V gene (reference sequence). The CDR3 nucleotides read TGTGCCAGCAGCTCCGTAGACAGGGGTTACGAGCAGTACTTC. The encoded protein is CASSSVDRGYEQYF.

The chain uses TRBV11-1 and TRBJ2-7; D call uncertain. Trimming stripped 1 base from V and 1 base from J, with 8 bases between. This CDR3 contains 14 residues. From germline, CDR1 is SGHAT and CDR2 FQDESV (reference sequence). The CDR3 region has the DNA TGTGCCAGCAGCTTAGATCGGGTTTCCTACGAGCAGTACTTC. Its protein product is CASSLDRVSYEQYF.

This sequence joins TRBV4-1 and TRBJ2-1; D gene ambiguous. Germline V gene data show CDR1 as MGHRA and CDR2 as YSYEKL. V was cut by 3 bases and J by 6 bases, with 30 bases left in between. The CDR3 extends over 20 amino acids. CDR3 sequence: CASSHLLGALSGSPSNEQFF. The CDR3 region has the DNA TGCGCCAGCAGCCACCTGCTCGGCGCTCTCTCAGGTTCCCCGAGCAATGAGCAGTTCTTC.

The CDR3 sequence: CASSLSGGTYNEQFF. The CDR3 DNA follows: TGTGCCAGCAGCCTTAGCGGGGGAACCTACAATGAGCAGTTCTTC. The chain links TRBV7-6 to TRBJ2-1, with 9 positions matching TRBD2. CDR3 length: 15 amino acids. Germline V CDR1 and CDR2: SGHVS, FNYEAQ. Losses at the gene ends were 5 bases for V and 2 bases for J; bases not matched to a gene: 4.